The 5 T cell receptor beta chains below all came from one sample that was sequenced in a study of cytomegalovirus exposure and HLA in healthy donors. The PCR contained 60 Vbeta and 13 Jbeta primers. Sequenced by immunoSEQ multiplex PCR; TCRdb stores in-frame clones only, minus some. The profile shows fewer than 150,000 clones, roughly 74% of them singletons. Sequenced: PBMCs. These TCRs come from a woman between 45 and 60 years old in good health and CMV-seropositive.

This clone showed up just a few times. A junction end diverges from the germline sequence, so it may reflect a read error. The rearrangement links TRBV4-1 to TRBJ1-3; D is ambiguous. This CDR3 region has 12 residues. Germline CDR1 is MGHRA and CDR2 is YSYEKL. CDR3 residues: CASSQDGDTIYF. CDR3 bases: TGCGCCAGCAGCCAAGATGGAGACACCATATATTTT.

The chain recombines TRBV7-2 with TRBJ1-2; 8 bases align to TRBD1. With V trimmed by 3 bases and J by 5 bases, 2 bases remained unmatched. This CDR3 is 13 amino acids long. The germline gives CDR1 SGHTA, CDR2 FQGNSA. The DNA of the CDR3 is TGTGCCAGCAGCTTGACAGGGGATTATGGCTACACCTTC. Translated: CASSLTGDYGYTF.

The chain uses TRBV19 and TRBJ1-1; D is possibly TRBD1 (6 bases). Trimming took off 8 bases at V and 12 bases at J, with 25 bases between the two ends. Germline V lookup: CDR1 LNHDA, CDR2 SQIVND (reference sequence). This CDR3 is built from 14 residues. The CDR3 DNA follows: TGTGCCAGTGGACAGCCGGTTCGGGACGGACAGCCTTTCTTT. As protein: CASGQPVRDGQPFF.

This clone was detected only once. The chain uses TRBV30 and TRBJ1-6; 9 nucleotides align to TRBD1. This CDR3 comprises 15 residues. Germline values: CDR1 GTSNPN, CDR2 SVGIG (reference sequence). V shed 2 bases, J shed 7 bases, and the junction held 6 bases outside the gene matches. CDR3 DNA sequence: TGTGCCTGGAGTACCGGGACAGGGAGGAATTCACCCCTCCACTTT. Protein: CAWSTGTGRNSPLHF.

This clone was counted between two and nine times. The rearrangement links TRBV2 to TRBJ1-1; weak D call: TRBD1 (5 bases). The germline V gene has CDR1 SNHLY and CDR2 FYNNEI. The length of the CDR3 is 14 residues. Deletions cut 5 bases from V and 0 bases from J, with 10 bases between. For the CDR3, the DNA is TGTGCCAGCAGTCAGGGATCGGTGAACACTGAAGCTTTCTTT. It yields the protein CASSQGSVNTEAFF.